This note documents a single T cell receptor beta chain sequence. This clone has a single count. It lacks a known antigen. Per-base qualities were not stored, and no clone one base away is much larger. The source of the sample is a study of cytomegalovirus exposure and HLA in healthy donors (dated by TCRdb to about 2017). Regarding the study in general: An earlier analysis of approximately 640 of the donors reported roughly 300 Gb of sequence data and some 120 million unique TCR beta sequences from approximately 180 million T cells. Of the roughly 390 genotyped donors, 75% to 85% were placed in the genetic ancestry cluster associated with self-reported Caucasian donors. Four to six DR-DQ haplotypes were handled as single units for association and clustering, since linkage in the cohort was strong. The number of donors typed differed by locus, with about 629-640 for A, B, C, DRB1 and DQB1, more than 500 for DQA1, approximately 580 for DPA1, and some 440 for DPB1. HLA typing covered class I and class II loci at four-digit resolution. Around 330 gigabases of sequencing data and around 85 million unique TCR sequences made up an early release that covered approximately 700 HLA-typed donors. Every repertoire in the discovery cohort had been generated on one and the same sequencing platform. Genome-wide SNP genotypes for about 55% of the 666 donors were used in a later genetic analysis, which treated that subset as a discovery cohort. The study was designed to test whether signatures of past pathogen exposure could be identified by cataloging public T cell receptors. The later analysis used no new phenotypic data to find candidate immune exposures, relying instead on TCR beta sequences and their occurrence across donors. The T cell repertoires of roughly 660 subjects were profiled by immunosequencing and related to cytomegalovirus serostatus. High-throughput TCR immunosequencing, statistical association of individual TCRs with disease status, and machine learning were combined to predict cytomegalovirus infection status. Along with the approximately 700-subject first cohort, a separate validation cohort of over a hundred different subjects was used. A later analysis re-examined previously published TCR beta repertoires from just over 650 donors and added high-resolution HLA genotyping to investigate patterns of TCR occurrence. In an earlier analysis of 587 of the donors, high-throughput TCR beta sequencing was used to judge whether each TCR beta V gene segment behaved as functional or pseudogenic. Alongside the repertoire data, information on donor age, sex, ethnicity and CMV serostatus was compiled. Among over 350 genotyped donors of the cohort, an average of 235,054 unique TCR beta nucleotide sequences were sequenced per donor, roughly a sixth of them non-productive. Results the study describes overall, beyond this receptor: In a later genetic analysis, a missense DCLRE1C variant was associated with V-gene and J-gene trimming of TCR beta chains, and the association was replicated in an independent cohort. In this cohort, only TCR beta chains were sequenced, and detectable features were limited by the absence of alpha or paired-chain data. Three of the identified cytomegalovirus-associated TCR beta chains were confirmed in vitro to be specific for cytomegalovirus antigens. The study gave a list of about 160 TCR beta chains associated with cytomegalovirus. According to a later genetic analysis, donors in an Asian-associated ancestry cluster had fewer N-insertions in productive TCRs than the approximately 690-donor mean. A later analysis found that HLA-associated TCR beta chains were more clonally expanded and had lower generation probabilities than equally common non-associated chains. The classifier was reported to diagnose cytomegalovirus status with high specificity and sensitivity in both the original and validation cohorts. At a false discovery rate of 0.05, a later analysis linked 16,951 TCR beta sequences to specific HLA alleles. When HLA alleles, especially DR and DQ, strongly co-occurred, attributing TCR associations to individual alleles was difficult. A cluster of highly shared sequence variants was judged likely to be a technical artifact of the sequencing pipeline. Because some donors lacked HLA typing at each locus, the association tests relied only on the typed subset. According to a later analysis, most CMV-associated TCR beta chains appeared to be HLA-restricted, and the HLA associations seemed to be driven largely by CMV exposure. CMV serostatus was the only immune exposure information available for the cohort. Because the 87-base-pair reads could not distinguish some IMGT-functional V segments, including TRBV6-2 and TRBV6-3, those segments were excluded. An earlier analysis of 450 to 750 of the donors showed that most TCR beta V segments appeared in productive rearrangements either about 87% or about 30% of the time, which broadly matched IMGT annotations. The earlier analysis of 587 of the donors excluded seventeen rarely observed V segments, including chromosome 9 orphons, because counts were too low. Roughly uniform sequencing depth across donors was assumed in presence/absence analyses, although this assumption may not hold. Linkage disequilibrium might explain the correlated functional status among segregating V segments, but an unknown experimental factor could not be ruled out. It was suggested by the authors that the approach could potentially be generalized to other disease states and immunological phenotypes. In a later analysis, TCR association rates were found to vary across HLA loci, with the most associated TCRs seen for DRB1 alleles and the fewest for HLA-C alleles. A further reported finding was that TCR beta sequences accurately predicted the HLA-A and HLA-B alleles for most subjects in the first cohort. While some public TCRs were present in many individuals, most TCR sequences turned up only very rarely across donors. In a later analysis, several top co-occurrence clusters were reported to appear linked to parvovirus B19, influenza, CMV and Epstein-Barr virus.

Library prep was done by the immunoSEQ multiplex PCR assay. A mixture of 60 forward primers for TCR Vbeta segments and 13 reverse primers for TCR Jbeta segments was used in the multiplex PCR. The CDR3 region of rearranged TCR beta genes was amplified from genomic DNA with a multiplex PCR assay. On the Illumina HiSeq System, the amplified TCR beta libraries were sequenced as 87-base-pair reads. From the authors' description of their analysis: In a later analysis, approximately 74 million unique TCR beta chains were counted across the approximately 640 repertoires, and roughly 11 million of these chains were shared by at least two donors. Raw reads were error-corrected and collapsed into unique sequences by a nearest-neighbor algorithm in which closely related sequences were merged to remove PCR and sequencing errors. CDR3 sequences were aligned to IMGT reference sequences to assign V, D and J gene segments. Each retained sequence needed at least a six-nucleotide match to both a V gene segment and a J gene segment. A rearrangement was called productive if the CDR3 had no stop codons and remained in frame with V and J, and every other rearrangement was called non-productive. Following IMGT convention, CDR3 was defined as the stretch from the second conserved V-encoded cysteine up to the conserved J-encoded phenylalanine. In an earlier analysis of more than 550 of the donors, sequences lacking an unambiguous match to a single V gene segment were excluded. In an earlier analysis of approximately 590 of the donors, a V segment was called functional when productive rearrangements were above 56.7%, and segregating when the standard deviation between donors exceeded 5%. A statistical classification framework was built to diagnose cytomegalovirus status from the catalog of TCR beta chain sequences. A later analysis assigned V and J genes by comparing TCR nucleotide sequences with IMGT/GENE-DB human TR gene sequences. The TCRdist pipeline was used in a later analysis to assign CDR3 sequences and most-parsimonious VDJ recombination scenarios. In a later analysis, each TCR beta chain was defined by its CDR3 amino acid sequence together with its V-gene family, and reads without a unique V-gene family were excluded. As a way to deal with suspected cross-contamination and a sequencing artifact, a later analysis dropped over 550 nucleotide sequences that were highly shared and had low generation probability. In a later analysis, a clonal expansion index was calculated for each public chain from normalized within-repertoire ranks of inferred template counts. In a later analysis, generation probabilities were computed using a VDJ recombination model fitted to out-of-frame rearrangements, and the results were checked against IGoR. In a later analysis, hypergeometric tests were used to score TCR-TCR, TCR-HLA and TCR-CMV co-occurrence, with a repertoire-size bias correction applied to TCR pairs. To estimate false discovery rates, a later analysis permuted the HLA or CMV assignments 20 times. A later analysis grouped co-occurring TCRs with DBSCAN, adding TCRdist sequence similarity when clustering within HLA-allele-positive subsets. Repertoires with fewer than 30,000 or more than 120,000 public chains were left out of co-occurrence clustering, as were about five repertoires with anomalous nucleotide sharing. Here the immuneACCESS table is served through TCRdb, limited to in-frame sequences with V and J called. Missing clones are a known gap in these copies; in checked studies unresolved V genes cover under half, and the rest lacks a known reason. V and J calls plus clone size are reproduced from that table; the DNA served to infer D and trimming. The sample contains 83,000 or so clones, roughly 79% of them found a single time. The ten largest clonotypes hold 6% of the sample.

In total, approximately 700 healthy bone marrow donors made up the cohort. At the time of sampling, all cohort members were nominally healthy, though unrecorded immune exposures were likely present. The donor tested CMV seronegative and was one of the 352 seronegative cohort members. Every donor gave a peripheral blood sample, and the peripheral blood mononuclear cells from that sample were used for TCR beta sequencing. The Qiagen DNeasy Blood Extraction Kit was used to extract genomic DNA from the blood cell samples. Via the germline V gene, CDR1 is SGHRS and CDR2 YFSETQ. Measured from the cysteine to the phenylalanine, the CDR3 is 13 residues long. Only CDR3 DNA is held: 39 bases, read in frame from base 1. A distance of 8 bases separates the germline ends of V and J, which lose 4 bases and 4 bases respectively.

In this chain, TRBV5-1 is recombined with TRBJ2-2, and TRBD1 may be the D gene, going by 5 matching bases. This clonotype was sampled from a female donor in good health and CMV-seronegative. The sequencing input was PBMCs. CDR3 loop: CASSLTVTGELFF. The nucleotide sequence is TGCGCCAGCAGCCTGACAGTCACCGGGGAGCTGTTTTTT.